This T cell receptor beta chain is drawn from a study of cytomegalovirus exposure and HLA in healthy donors (dated by TCRdb to 2017 to 2019). Study-wide context: The 650 to 750 repertoires of the first cohort and the approximately 130 validation repertoires were produced on the same platform, according to a later analysis. The study aimed to test whether signatures of past pathogen exposure could be identified by cataloging public T cell receptors. A separate validation cohort of about 110 different subjects was used in addition to the roughly 720-subject first cohort. To predict cytomegalovirus infection status, the study combined high-throughput TCR immunosequencing, statistical association of individual TCRs with disease status, and machine learning. Summary of the overall study and its limitations: Three of the identified cytomegalovirus-associated TCR beta chains were confirmed in vitro to be specific for cytomegalovirus antigens. The validation cohort had no HLA typing available for a later analysis, so co-occurrence within that cohort was assessed over all 120 or so repertoires. Cytomegalovirus status was reported to be diagnosed by the classifier with high specificity and sensitivity in both the original and validation cohorts. Subsequent analysis determined that TCRs grouped into clusters in the first cohort also showed a tendency toward co-occurrence across the 130 or so validation repertoires, and 94% of cluster scores exceeded 0. While some public TCRs were present in many individuals, most TCR sequences turned up only very rarely across donors. In the study, around 150 TCR beta chains were listed as associated with cytomegalovirus. The authors suggested that the approach could potentially be generalized to other disease states and immunological phenotypes.

The donors were included in the validation cohort of around 120 subjects, a group kept apart from the approximately 650-subject first cohort. With regard to this clone: What antigen it recognizes has not been identified. Per-nucleotide qualities are absent, and no much larger clonotype sits a single base away.

Libraries were constructed by the immunoSEQ multiplex PCR assay. The authors' pipeline ran thus. A statistical classification framework was built to diagnose cytomegalovirus status from the catalog of TCR beta chain sequences. Here the immuneACCESS table is served through TCRdb, limited to in-frame sequences with V and J called. Missing clones are a known gap in these copies; in checked studies unresolved V genes cover under half, and the rest lacks a known reason. V, J and clone size derive from that table, while D and trimming were established from the DNA sequence. Within this sample are about 140,000 clones, with 84% of them counted one time only. Jointly, the top ten make up more than 1.4% of the sample. The TCR originated in a woman in her 30s in good health and CMV-seronegative. Sequencing was performed on PBMCs.

CDR3 sequence: CASSASTVSYEQYF. Read as DNA, the sequence is TGTGCCAGCAGCGCCTCGACTGTATCCTACGAGCAGTACTTC. The chain is encoded by TRBV7-2 joined to TRBJ2-7, with the D gene not confidently named. From the cysteine through the phenylalanine, the CDR3 covers 14 amino acids. Only the CDR3 part of the read is kept: 42 bases, read in frame from the first base. V is clipped by 5 bases and J by 1 base, and the sequence between their germline boundaries is 12 bases long. Based on the germline V gene, the CDR1 and CDR2 sequences are SGHTA and FQGNSA.